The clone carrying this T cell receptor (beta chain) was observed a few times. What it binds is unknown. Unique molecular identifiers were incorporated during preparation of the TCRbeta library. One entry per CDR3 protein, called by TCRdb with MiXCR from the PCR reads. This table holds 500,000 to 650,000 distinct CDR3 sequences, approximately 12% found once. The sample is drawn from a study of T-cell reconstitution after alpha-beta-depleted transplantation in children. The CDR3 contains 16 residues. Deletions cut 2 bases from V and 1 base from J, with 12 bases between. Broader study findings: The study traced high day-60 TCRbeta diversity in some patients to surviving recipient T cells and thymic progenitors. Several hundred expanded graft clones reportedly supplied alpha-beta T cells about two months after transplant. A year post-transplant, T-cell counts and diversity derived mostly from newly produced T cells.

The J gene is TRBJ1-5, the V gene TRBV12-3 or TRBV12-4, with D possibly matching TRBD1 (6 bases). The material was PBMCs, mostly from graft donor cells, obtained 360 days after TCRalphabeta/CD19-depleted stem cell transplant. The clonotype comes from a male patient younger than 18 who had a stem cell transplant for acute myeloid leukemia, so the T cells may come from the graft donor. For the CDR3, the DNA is TGTGCCAGCAGTTTAAGCGCAGGGGACAGCAATCAGCCCCAGCATTTT. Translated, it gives CASSLSAGDSNQPQHF.